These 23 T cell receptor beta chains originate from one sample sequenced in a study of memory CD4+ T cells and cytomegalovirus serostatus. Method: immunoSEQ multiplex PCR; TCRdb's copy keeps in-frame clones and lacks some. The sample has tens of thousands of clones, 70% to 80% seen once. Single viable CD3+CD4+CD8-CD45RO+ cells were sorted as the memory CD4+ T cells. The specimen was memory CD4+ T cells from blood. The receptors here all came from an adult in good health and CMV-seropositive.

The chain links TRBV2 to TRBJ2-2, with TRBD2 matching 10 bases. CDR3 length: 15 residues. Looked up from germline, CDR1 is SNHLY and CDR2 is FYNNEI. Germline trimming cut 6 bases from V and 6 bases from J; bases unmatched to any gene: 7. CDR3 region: CASRALAGVAGELFF. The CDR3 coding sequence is TGTGCCAGCAGGGCTCTAGCGGGAGTTGCCGGGGAGCTGTTTTTT.

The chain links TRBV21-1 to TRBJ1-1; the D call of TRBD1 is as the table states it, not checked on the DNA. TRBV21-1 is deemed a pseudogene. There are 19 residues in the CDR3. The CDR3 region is CASSRNQHRGGRTNTEAFF. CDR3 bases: TGTGCCAGCAGTCGTAATCAACACAGGGGCGGTAGGACGAACACTGAAGCTTTCTTT.

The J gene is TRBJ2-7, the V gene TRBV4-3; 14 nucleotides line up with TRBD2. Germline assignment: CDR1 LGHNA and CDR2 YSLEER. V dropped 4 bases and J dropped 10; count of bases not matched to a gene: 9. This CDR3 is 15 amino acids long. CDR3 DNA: TGCGCCAGCAGCCCGCCGGGACTAGCGGGAGTTGGTCAGTACGTC. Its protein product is CASSPPGLAGVGQYV.

The CDR3 here is CASSYSDRENGYTF. In DNA form, the CDR3 reads TGTGCCAGCAGTTATTCGGACAGGGAGAATGGCTACACCTTC. This chain links TRBV7-9 with TRBJ1-2; 8 positions match TRBD1. The CDR3 runs to 14 residues. Germline CDR1 is SEHNR and CDR2 is FQNEAQ (reference sequence). Trimming removed 6 bases from V and 6 bases from J; junction bases left unmatched: 9.

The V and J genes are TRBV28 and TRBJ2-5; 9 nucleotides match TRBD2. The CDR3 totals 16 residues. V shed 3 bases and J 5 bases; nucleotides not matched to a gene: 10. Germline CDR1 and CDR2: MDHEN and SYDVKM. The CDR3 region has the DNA TGTGCCAGCAGTTTTATGTCTAGCGGGATGACCGAGACCCAGTACTTC. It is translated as CASSFMSSGMTETQYF.

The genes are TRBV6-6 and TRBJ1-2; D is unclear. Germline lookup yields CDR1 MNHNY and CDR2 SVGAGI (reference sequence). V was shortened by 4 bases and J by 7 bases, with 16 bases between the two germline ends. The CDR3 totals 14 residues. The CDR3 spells CASSSSHPASGYTF. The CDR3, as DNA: TGTGCCAGCAGTTCCTCACATCCCGCGAGTGGCTACACCTTC.

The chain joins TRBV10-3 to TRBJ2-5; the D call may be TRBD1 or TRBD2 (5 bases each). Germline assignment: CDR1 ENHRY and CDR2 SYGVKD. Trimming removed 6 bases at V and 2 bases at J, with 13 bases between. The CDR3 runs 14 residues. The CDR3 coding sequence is TGTGCCATCAGGAAGGGGAGCGGTCAAGAGACCCAGTACTTC. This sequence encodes CAIRKGSGQETQYF.

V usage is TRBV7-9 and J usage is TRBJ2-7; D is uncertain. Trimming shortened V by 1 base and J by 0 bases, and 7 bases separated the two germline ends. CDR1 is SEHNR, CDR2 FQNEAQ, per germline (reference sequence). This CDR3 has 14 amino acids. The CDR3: CASSLEAHSYEQYF. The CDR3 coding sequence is TGTGCCAGCAGCTTAGAGGCCCACTCCTACGAGCAGTACTTC.

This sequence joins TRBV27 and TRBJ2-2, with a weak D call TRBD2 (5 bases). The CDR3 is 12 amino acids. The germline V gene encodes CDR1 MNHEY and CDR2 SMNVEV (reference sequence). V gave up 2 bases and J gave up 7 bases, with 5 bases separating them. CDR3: CASSLRDGELFF. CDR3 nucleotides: TGTGCCAGCAGTTTACGGGACGGGGAGCTGTTTTTT.

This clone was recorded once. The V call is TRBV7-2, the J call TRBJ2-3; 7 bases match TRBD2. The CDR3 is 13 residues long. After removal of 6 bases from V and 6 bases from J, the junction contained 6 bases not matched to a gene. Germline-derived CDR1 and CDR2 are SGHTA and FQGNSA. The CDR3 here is CASRRTGGDTQYF. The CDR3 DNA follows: TGTGCCAGCAGAAGGACCGGGGGGGATACGCAGTATTTT.

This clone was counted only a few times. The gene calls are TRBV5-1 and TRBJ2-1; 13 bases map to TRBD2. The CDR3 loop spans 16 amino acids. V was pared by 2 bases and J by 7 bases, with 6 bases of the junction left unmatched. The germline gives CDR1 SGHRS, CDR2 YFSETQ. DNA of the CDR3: TGCGCCAGCAGCTTCGGGACTAGCGGGGCTGGAAATGAGCAGTTCTTC. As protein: CASSFGTSGAGNEQFF.

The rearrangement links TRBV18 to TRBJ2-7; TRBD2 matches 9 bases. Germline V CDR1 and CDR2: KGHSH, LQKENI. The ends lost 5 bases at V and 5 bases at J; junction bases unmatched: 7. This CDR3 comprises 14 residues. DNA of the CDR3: TGTGCCAGCTCAGGGGTAGCGGGAGTGGACGAGCAGTACTTC. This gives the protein CASSGVAGVDEQYF.

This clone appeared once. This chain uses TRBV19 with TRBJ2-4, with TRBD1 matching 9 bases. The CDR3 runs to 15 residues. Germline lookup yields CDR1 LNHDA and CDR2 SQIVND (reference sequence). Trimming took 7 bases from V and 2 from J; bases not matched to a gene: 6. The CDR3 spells CASNPGQGTKNIQYF. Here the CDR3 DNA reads TGTGCCAGTAACCCGGGACAGGGAACCAAAAACATTCAGTACTTC.

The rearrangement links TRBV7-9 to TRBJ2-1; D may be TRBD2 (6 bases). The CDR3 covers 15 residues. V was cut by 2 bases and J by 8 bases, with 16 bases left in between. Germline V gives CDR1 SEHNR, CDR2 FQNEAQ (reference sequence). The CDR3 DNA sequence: TGTGCCAGCAGCTTAACGGGACTCGGTGTGGATGAGCAGTTCTTC. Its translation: CASSLTGLGVDEQFF.

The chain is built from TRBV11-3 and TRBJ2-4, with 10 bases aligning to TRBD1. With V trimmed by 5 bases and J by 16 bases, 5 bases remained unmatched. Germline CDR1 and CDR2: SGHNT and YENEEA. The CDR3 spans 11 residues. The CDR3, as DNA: TGTGCCAGCAGCAACGACAGGGGGCATTACTTC. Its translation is CASSNDRGHYF.

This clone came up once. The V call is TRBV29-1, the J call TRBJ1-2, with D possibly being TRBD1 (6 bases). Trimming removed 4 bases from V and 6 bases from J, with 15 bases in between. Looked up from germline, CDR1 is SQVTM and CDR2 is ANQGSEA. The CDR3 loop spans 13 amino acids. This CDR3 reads CSVALRGIDGYTF. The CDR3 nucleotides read TGCAGCGTTGCCCTCAGGGGAATTGATGGCTACACCTTC. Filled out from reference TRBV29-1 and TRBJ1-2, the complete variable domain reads SAVISQKPSRDICQRGTSLTIQCQVDSQVTMMFWYRQQPGQSLTLIATANQGSEATYESGFVIDKFPISRPNLTFSTLTVSNMSPEDSSIYLCSVALRGIDGYTFGSGTRLTVV.

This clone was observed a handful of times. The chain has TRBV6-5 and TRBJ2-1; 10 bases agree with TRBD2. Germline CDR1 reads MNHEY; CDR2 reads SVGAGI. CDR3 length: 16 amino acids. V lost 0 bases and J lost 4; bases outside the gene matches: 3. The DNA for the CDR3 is TGTGCCAGCAGTTACTCTTCTAGCGGGAGTTACAATGAGCAGTTCTTC. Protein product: CASSYSSSGSYNEQFF.

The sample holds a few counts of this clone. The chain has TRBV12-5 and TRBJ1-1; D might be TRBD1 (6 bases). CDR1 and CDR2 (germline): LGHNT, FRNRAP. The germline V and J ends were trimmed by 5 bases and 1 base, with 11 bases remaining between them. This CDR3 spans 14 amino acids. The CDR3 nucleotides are TGTGCTAGTGGTAACCGAGGGGGGAACACTGAAGCTTTCTTT. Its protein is CASGNRGGNTEAFF.

DNA of the CDR3: TGCAGCGTCCTCCAGGTCTCCGGTGATGGCTACACCTTC. It codes for CSVLQVSGDGYTF. The chain recombines TRBV29-1 with TRBJ1-2; D is unclear. The CDR3 runs 13 residues. V shed 6 bases and J shed 6 bases, with 17 bases lying between them. Germline lookup yields CDR1 SQVTM and CDR2 ANQGSEA.

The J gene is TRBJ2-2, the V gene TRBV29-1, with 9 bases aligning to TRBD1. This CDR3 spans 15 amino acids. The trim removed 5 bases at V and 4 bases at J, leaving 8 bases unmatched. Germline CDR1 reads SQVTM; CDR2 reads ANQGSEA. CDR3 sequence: CSVKQGADLTGELFF. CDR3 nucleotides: TGCAGCGTTAAACAGGGGGCGGACCTCACCGGGGAGCTGTTTTTT.

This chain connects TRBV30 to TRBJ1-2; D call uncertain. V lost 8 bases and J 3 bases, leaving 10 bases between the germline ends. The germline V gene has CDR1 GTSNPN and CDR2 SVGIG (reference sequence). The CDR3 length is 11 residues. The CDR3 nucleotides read TGTGCCACCACAGAACACTATGGCTACACCTTC. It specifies CATTEHYGYTF.

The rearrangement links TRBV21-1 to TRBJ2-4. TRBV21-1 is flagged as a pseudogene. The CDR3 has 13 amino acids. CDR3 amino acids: CASSKRWKNIQYF. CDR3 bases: TGTGCCAGCAGCAAAAGATGGAAAAACATTCAGTACTTC.

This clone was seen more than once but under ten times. The CDR3 DNA reads TGTGCCAGCAGTTACCCGGGGACGTCCGATACGCAGTATTTT. Protein sequence: CASSYPGTSDTQYF. The rearrangement uses TRBV6-5 and TRBJ2-3; either TRBD1 or TRBD2 may fit D (5 bases each). The CDR3 length is 14 residues. CDR1 is MNHEY, CDR2 SVGAGI, per germline. V was shortened by 2 bases and J by 6 bases, with 12 bases between the two germline ends.